Listed below are T cell receptor beta chains from one sample, sequenced in a study of CD8 T cells in ankylosing spondylitis. Using its own MiXCR run on the 5' RACE reads, TCRdb lists one record per CDR3 protein. This sample has some 71,000 distinct CDR3 sequences; approximately 5% occur once, and the top ten carry approximately 2.1%. Sequencing was performed on blood, either unsorted or a sorted T cell fraction (not recorded which). The receptors here all came from a male donor with ankylosing spondylitis or in good health (not recorded which). Both conserved end residues are part of each CDR3. The D gene is left open where the match is weak. Not all rows give a size; the values are once, few, many and, for expanded clones, a class.

j_call	d_call	v_call	clone_size	cdr3_aa	cdr3_nt
TRBJ2-7	.	TRBV7-9	few	CASSPTGSYEQYF	TGTGCCAGCAGCCCGACGGGAAGCTACGAGCAGTACTTC
TRBJ1-1	TRBD1	TRBV28	medium-sized	CASRNSEAGQGGTEAFF	TGTGCCAGCAGGAACTCCGAGGCGGGACAGGGAGGAACTGAAGCTTTCTTT
TRBJ2-1	.	TRBV19	many	CASSIGNNEQFF	TGTGCCAGTAGTATAGGCAACAATGAGCAGTTCTTC
TRBJ2-3	TRBD1	TRBV10-2	large	CASSALTGVTDTQYF	TGCGCCAGCAGTGCCCTGACAGGGGTTACAGATACGCAGTATTTT
TRBJ1-3	.	TRBV28	many	CASSPGQTYGNTIYF	TGTGCCAGCAGTCCCGGACAGACGTATGGAAACACCATATATTTT
TRBJ2-5	TRBD1	TRBV9	many	CASSADIRQGAEETQYF	TGTGCCAGCAGCGCTGACATACGACAGGGGGCTGAAGAGACCCAGTACTTC
TRBJ2-7	TRBD2	TRBV20-1	many	CSARDLSSGLPYEQYF	TGCAGTGCTAGAGATCTGAGTAGCGGGTTACCCTACGAGCAGTACTTC
TRBJ2-7	.	TRBV13	many	CASSLGRGTYEQYF	TGTGCCAGCAGCTTAGGGCGAGGGACCTACGAGCAGTACTTC
TRBJ1-5	.	TRBV7-8	many	CASSLTGRQGNQPQHF	TGTGCCAGCAGCTTAACGGGCCGCCAGGGCAATCAGCCCCAGCATTTT
TRBJ2-1	TRBD1	TRBV6-1	few	CASSANRGGHNEQFF	TGTGCCAGCAGTGCCAACAGGGGTGGGCACAATGAGCAGTTCTTC
TRBJ1-2	TRBD1	TRBV29-1	many	CSVEGSGQGTGYGYTF	TGCAGCGTTGAAGGTTCGGGACAGGGTACCGGCTATGGCTACACCTTC
TRBJ1-5	.	TRBV7-8	many	CASSLPSGVSNQPQHF	TGTGCCAGCAGCTTACCTAGCGGGGTGAGCAATCAGCCCCAGCATTTT
TRBJ2-7	.	TRBV6-6	many	CASTDRWDEQYF	TGTGCCAGCACCGATAGGTGGGACGAGCAGTACTTC
TRBJ1-1	TRBD1	TRBV20-1	many	CSAREGQGALGAFF	TGCAGTGCTAGAGAGGGACAGGGGGCTTTGGGTGCTTTCTTT
TRBJ2-3	TRBD1	TRBV5-1	many	CASSPPRTGVGTDTQYF	TGCGCCAGCAGCCCTCCTCGGACAGGGGTGGGCACAGATACGCAGTATTTT
TRBJ1-1	.	TRBV2	many	CASSIPLQGASQLNTEAFF	TGTGCCAGCAGCATACCACTACAGGGCGCATCCCAATTGAACACTGAAGCTTTCTTT
TRBJ2-1	.	TRBV9	.	CASGGFSSYNEQFF	TGTGCCAGCGGCGGGTTTAGCTCCTACAATGAGCAGTTCTTC
TRBJ1-1	.	TRBV7-6	many	CASSLAAGQNTEAFF	TGTGCCAGCAGCTTAGCAGCAGGGCAGAACACTGAAGCTTTCTTT
TRBJ2-5	.	TRBV6-5	many	CASGRTVQETQYF	TGTGCCAGCGGAAGGACAGTTCAAGAGACCCAGTACTTC